Listed below are T cell receptor beta chains from one sample, sequenced in a study of blood T cell repertoires in COVID-19. Using immunoSEQ multiplex PCR, the repertoire was profiled, and TCRdb retains in-frame clones only, with some absent. The top ten clones hold more than 8% of a sample with around 59,000 clones, less than 80% of them seen once. What was sequenced was peripheral blood. The receptors shown here come from a human donor in a cohort sampled during active COVID-19. Each CDR3 is given with its conserved first and last residue. Fields, in order: J gene, D gene, V gene, clone size, CDR3 DNA, CDR3 protein. D genes are given only for firm matches. Part of the rows lack a size; the others show once, few, many or a class for expanded clones.

TRBJ1-2,.,TRBV27,.,TGTGCCAGCAGTCTGGGACTTCCGGGGGGCTATGGCTACACCTTC,CASSLGLPGGYGYTF
TRBJ2-1,TRBD1,TRBV23-1,.,TGCGCCAGCAGACCCGCTAAGGCAGGGGGCTCCTACAATGAGCAGTTCTTC,CASRPAKAGGSYNEQFF
TRBJ2-5,.,TRBV4-3,.,TGCGCCAGCAGCCAAGGTTACGGACAGTTTCAAGAGACCCAGTACTTC,CASSQGYGQFQETQYF
TRBJ2-3,TRBD2,TRBV25-1,.,TGTGCCAGCAGTGTGCTAGCGGGAGGGCCCTTTAGCACAGATACGCAGTATTTT,CASSVLAGGPFSTDTQYF
TRBJ2-3,.,TRBV7-3,.,TGTGCCAGCAGCTTATTGGGTAGAGCGGCAGATACGCAGTATTTT,CASSLLGRAADTQYF
TRBJ1-2,TRBD1,TRBV4-3,.,TGCGCCAGCAGCCAAGACCCGGGACAGTCGGCGTATGGCTACACCTTC,CASSQDPGQSAYGYTF
TRBJ1-2,.,TRBV27,.,TGTGCCAGCAGGTTGGCTTCTGGCTATGGCTACACCTTC,CASRLASGYGYTF
TRBJ1-2,.,TRBV30,.,TGTGCCTGGAGTTTTCCTGGCGGCTATGGCTACACCTTC,CAWSFPGGYGYTF
TRBJ2-7,TRBD1,TRBV5-4,.,TGTGCCAGCAGCATCAGACAGGGTTGGAACGAGCAGTACTTC,CASSIRQGWNEQYF
TRBJ1-5,.,TRBV24-1,few,TGTGCCACCAGTGGGGGGGGGAGTAAACAGGGACCGATCAATCAGCCCCAGCATTTT,CATSGGGSKQGPINQPQHF
TRBJ2-1,TRBD2,TRBV10-3,.,TGTGCCATCAGTGGTAGGACTAGCGGGAACAATGAGCAGTTCTTC,CAISGRTSGNNEQFF
TRBJ2-2,TRBD2,TRBV27,.,TGTGCCAGCAGTCCACGACTAGCGGGTCGACTATCGAACACCGGGGAGCTGTTTTTT,CASSPRLAGRLSNTGELFF
TRBJ2-5,TRBD1,TRBV28,once,TGTGCCAGCAGTCCCCGACAGGGGGCGCTGGGGCAGACCCAGTACTTC,CASSPRQGALGQTQYF
TRBJ2-7,.,TRBV6-6,.,TGTGCCAGCAGTTGGGCGACAGTCTCCTACGAGCAGTACTTC,CASSWATVSYEQYF
TRBJ1-6,.,TRBV28,few,TGTGCCAGCAGTCTTACGGGGGGCGGTTCCTATAATTCACCCCTCCACTTT,CASSLTGGGSYNSPLHF
TRBJ1-1,.,TRBV30,.,TGTGCCTGGACGGGGGGTCCCACTGAAGCTTTCTTT,CAWTGGPTEAFF
TRBJ2-7,.,TRBV28,.,TGTGCCAGCAGTCTCGGGACCTACGAGCAGTACTTC,CASSLGTYEQYF
TRBJ2-7,TRBD1,TRBV7-9,.,TGTGCCAGCAGCGACCGGGACAGGATATTCTCCTACGAGCAGTACTTC,CASSDRDRIFSYEQYF
TRBJ2-7,TRBD1,TRBV5-8,once,TGTGCCAGCAGCCCGCATAAGGGGGCCTCCGGCCACGAGCAGTACTTC,CASSPHKGASGHEQYF
TRBJ2-6,.,TRBV7-2,.,TGTGCCAGCAGCTTAGGGTCGGGTTCTGGGGCCAACGTCCTGACTTTC,CASSLGSGSGANVLTF
TRBJ2-2,TRBD2,TRBV30,.,TGTGCCTGCCCTGGCAGCGGGCTAGCGGGAGGGAAAGGGGAGCTGTTTTTT,CACPGSGLAGGKGELFF
TRBJ2-3,TRBD2,TRBV7-9,.,TGTGCCACATTAGCGGGAGGGAGCACAGATACGCAGTATTTT,CATLAGGSTDTQYF
TRBJ2-1,.,TRBV24-1,once,TGTGCCACCCAGGGGAACGATGAGCAGTTCTTC,CATQGNDEQFF
TRBJ2-3,.,TRBV5-6,.,TGTGCCAGCAGCTTGTTCTCAGCAGATACGCAGTATTTT,CASSLFSADTQYF
TRBJ1-2,.,TRBV7-2,.,TGTGCCAGCAGCTTCCTGACATTTGTCGGCCCTAACTATGGCTACACCTTC,CASSFLTFVGPNYGYTF
TRBJ2-7,TRBD1,TRBV7-2,.,TGTGCCAGCAGCCAACGGACAGGTACCTACGAGCAGTACTTC,CASSQRTGTYEQYF
TRBJ2-5,TRBD1,TRBV5-8,.,TGTGCCAGCAGCTTGGGGGCGACAGGGGATTGGAAGACCCAGTACTTC,CASSLGATGDWKTQYF
TRBJ2-7,.,TRBV6-2/TRBV6-3,.,TGTGCCAGCAGTTACTCAGGCGAGGGGGCCTACGAGCAGTACTTC,CASSYSGEGAYEQYF
TRBJ1-2,.,TRBV5-1,once,TGCGCCAGCAGCGCCGGGAGGGGGAACGATGGCTACACCTTC,CASSAGRGNDGYTF